This T cell receptor beta chain was identified during a study of blood T cell repertoires in COVID-19. For the study at large: Donors in the United States, Italy and Spain gave samples during acute or convalescent COVID-19.

Ages ranged from about 18 to 89 years, with residence in approximately 23 US areas. Clinical histories supplied by participants themselves formed the basis of cohort assignment. Resolution of symptoms, clearance, or two negative PCRs was present in recovered Cohort 3 donors. Per the germline V gene, CDR1 is SEHNR and CDR2 is FQNEAQ (reference sequence). V lost 5 bases and J 5 bases, leaving 18 bases between the germline ends. The CDR3 is made up of 15 amino acids. Assay used: immunoSEQ multiplex PCR; TCRdb lists only in-frame clones, some missing. This table has more than 200,000 clones, 85% to 90% appearing once.

Material: PBMCs or T cells enriched from blood (not recorded which). This chain joins TRBV7-9 and TRBJ1-2, with a tentative D call TRBD1 (6 bases). This sequence was found in a man aged 35 to 55 who had recovered from COVID-19. CDR3 nucleotide sequence: TGTGCCAGCAGCCCGGCCGGGACGAGGGGGTATGGCTACACCTTC. It specifies CASSPAGTRGYGYTF.